The 25 T cell receptor beta chains presented below share a single source sample, sequenced in a study of blood T cell repertoires in COVID-19. Method: immunoSEQ multiplex PCR; TCRdb's copy keeps in-frame clones and lacks some. The table has some 150,000 clones, over 80% seen once. Sequencing used PBMCs or T cells enriched from blood (not recorded which). The source is a woman aged 45 to 65 who had been exposed to COVID-19.

The chain links TRBV2 to TRBJ2-5, with 9 bases fitting TRBD2. J gave up 8 bases and V 5 bases, and 12 bases lay outside the gene matches. The CDR3 contains 15 residues. Looked up from germline, CDR1 is SNHLY and CDR2 is FYNNEI. The CDR3: CASSSVLERGDTQYF. CDR3 nucleotides: TGTGCCAGCAGTTCCGTGTTGGAGCGGGGGGATACCCAGTACTTC.

This clone occurred a few times. This chain connects TRBV4-3 to TRBJ2-2, with a tentative D call TRBD2 (6 bases). V was shortened by 0 bases and J by 7 bases, with 18 bases between the two germline ends. This CDR3 has 17 residues. CDR1 LGHNA and CDR2 YSLEER come from the germline V gene. CDR3 bases: TGCGCCAGCAGCCAAGATACACTAGCAACCTCCGGCGGGGAGCTGTTTTTT. Encoded protein: CASSQDTLATSGGELFF.

The gene calls are TRBV2 and TRBJ2-2; 8 positions match TRBD1. The CDR3 totals 15 residues. V was clipped by 6 bases and J by 4 bases; unmatched bases: 7. Germline CDR1 reads SNHLY; CDR2 reads FYNNEI. The CDR3 protein is CASSDGRGPTGELFF. The CDR3 DNA is TGTGCCAGCAGCGACGGCAGGGGGCCCACCGGGGAGCTGTTTTTT.

The V and J genes are TRBV2 and TRBJ1-5, with 9 bases identical to TRBD1. CDR3 size: 14 residues. Trimming took 10 bases from V and 6 from J; bases not matched to a gene: 10. Germline CDR1 reads SNHLY; CDR2 reads FYNNEI. The CDR3 DNA reads TGTGCCATCTCGGACAGGGGAGACCTTCAGCCCCAGCATTTT. This encodes CAISDRGDLQPQHF.

This clone was observed a single time. The V and J genes are TRBV30 and TRBJ1-6; D is possibly TRBD1 (6 bases). The CDR3 runs 15 residues. Germline V gives CDR1 GTSNPN, CDR2 SVGIG (reference sequence). Trimming shortened V by 0 bases and J by 8 bases, and 14 bases separated the two germline ends. The CDR3 here is CAWSVLQGSDSPLHF. For the CDR3, the DNA is TGTGCCTGGAGTGTCCTACAGGGTTCTGATTCACCCCTCCACTTT.

J is TRBJ2-1 and V is TRBV7-9; no clear D gene. Trimming took off 0 bases at V and 3 bases at J, with 6 bases between the two ends. The germline CDR1 and CDR2 sequences are SEHNR and FQNEAQ (reference sequence). The CDR3 is made up of 14 amino acids. The CDR3 nucleotides read TGTGCCAGCAGCTTAGCCAGAGGCTACAATGAGCAGTTCTTC. Translation gives CASSLARGYNEQFF. The variable domain in full, completed from reference TRBV7-9 and TRBJ2-1, reads DTGVSQNPRHKITKRGQNVTFRCDPISEHNRLYWYRQTLGQGPEFLTYFQNEAQLEKSRLLSDRFSAERPKGSFSTLEIQRTEQGDSAMYLCASSLARGYNEQFFGPGTRLTVL.

The genes are TRBV5-4 and TRBJ1-4; no clear D gene. From germline, CDR1 is SGHNT and CDR2 YYREEE (reference sequence). Trimming cost V 5 bases and J 7 bases, with 15 bases left between them. The CDR3 has 14 amino acids. The CDR3 coding sequence is TGTGCCAGCAGTCCTGGCGGGGTGGGTGAAAAACTGTTTTTT. Translation: CASSPGGVGEKLFF.

This chain uses TRBV11-3 with TRBJ1-3, with TRBD1 as a possible D gene (6 bases). This CDR3 is built from 14 residues. V lost 6 bases, J lost 4 bases, and 13 bases lay in between. Germline values: CDR1 SGHNT, CDR2 YENEEA. The CDR3 sequence is CASSATGVGNTIYF. In nucleotides, the CDR3 is TGTGCCAGCAGTGCGACAGGCGTGGGAAACACCATATATTTT. Full variable domain (outside the CDR3, taken from reference TRBV11-3 and TRBJ1-3): EAGVVQSPRYKIIEKKQPVAFWCNPISGHNTLYWYLQNLGQGPELLIRYENEEAVDDSQLPKDRFSAERLKGVDSTLKIQPAELGDSAVYLCASSATGVGNTIYFGEGSWLTVV.

The genes are TRBV5-1 and TRBJ2-7, with TRBD1 as a possible D gene (6 bases). The CDR3 covers 12 residues. CDR1 SGHRS and CDR2 YFSETQ come from the germline V gene. The V gene lost 5 bases and the J gene lost 4 bases, with 10 bases spanning the gap. DNA of the CDR3: TGCGCCAGCAGGGACAGCCTATACGAGCAGTACTTC. Its protein is CASRDSLYEQYF.

The J gene is TRBJ2-3, the V gene TRBV3-1 (or the pseudogene TRBV3-2); TRBD1 matches 9 bases. Germline-derived CDR1 and CDR2 are LGHDT and YNNKEL (reference sequence). The CDR3 length is 14 residues. V was clipped by 4 bases and J by 6 bases; unmatched bases: 5. CDR3 sequence reads: CASSPGQGRDTQYF. The DNA for the CDR3 is TGTGCCAGCAGCCCCGGACAGGGGCGGGATACGCAGTATTTT.

The rearrangement links TRBV15 to TRBJ1-6, with a possible D match to TRBD1 (5 bases). This CDR3 is built from 14 residues. Between the trimmed V and J ends, which lost 6 bases and 9 bases, there was a span of 15 bases. The germline V gene has CDR1 LNHNV and CDR2 YYDKDF (reference sequence). The CDR3 loop reads CATSGGGTSSPLHF. DNA of the CDR3: TGTGCCACCAGTGGGGGGGGGACGAGTTCACCCCTCCACTTT.

The J gene is TRBJ2-5, the V gene TRBV19, with a weak D call TRBD2 (6 bases). Germline V gives CDR1 LNHDA, CDR2 SQIVND (reference sequence). Trimming cost V 8 bases and J 1 base, with 17 bases left between them. The CDR3 runs to 15 residues. Here the CDR3 reads CASGRGNPFQETQYF. For the CDR3, the DNA is TGTGCCAGTGGGCGGGGCAACCCGTTCCAAGAGACCCAGTACTTC.

The chain recombines TRBV24-1 with TRBJ2-3, with TRBD1 identical over 7 bases. CDR1 KGHDR and CDR2 SFDVKD come from the germline V gene. The CDR3 is 15 amino acids. Unmatched junction bases numbered 9, after V lost 4 bases and J lost 6 bases. The CDR3 DNA reads TGTGCCACCAGTGAACCTGGGACAGTGGGCGATACGCAGTATTTT. Translating it yields CATSEPGTVGDTQYF.

This sequence joins TRBV11-1 and TRBJ1-6; 9 bases agree with TRBD1. The CDR3 has 14 amino acids. Trimming at V came to 4 bases and at J to 7 bases, leaving 2 bases not matched to a gene. CDR1 is SGHAT and CDR2 is FQDESV in the germline V gene (reference sequence). The CDR3 DNA reads as TGTGCCAGCAGCTCTGGACAGGGGAATTCACCCCTCCACTTT. Translating gives CASSSGQGNSPLHF.

The V and J genes are TRBV19 and TRBJ2-1; 11 bases fit TRBD2. Germline CDR1 LNHDA, CDR2 SQIVND (reference sequence). J was trimmed by 7 bases and V by 4 bases; bases with no gene match: 6. The CDR3 spans 15 residues. The CDR3 sequence is CASSTIAGGPNEQFF. The CDR3, as DNA: TGTGCCAGTAGTACAATAGCGGGAGGGCCGAATGAGCAGTTCTTC.

This clone appeared once. This chain links TRBV7-9 with TRBJ2-3; D remains ambiguous. Germline values: CDR1 SEHNR, CDR2 FQNEAQ (reference sequence). V was clipped by 5 bases and J by 0 bases, with 3 bases between them. This CDR3 has 12 residues. The CDR3 spells CASSQSTDTQYF. The DNA for the CDR3 is TGTGCCAGCAGCCAGAGCACAGATACGCAGTATTTT.

This clone was counted once. The V gene is TRBV5-1, the J gene TRBJ1-1; TRBD1 aligns across 9 bases. The V and J ends lost 3 bases and 1 base, in that order; junction bases with no gene match: 4. CDR1 is SGHRS and CDR2 is YFSETQ in the germline V gene. The CDR3 extends over 15 amino acids. The chain's CDR3 is CASSSQQGANTEAFF. As DNA, the CDR3 is TGCGCCAGCAGCTCACAACAGGGGGCGAACACTGAAGCTTTCTTT. The entire variable domain, with the rest obtained from reference TRBV5-1 and TRBJ1-1, is as follows: KAGVTQTPRYLIKTRGQQVTLSCSPISGHRSVSWYQQTPGQGLQFLFEYFSETQRNKGNFPGRFSGRQFSNSRSEMNVSTLELGDSALYLCASSSQQGANTEAFFGQGTRLTVV.

V gene TRBV29-1 combines with J gene TRBJ2-7, with a weak D call TRBD1 (6 bases). Germline V gives CDR1 SQVTM, CDR2 ANQGSEA. V dropped 6 bases and J dropped 7 bases, with 19 bases sitting between them. The CDR3 extends over 13 amino acids. CDR3 in DNA: TGCAGCGTCCTCAGGGCAGGGGAGCGGGAGCAGTACTTC. This sequence encodes CSVLRAGEREQYF.

The rearrangement links TRBV27 to TRBJ2-7, with D perhaps TRBD1 (6 bases). Trimming removed 3 bases from V and 9 bases from J, with 18 bases in between. This CDR3 region has 14 residues. CDR1 is MNHEY and CDR2 is SMNVEV in the germline V gene (reference sequence). CDR3 sequence: CASSFGGQSVRQYF. The CDR3 nucleotides are TGTGCCAGCAGTTTTGGTGGACAGTCCGTGCGGCAGTACTTC.

This chain uses TRBV7-2 with TRBJ2-7, with TRBD2 matching over 7 bases. V lost 1 base, J lost 2 bases, and 2 bases stayed unmatched. The CDR3 has 14 residues. CDR1 is SGHTA, CDR2 FQGNSA, per germline. DNA for the CDR3: TGTGCCAGCAGCTTAGGAGCGGGGCCCTACGAGCAGTACTTC. This translates into CASSLGAGPYEQYF.

The chain is built from TRBV14 and TRBJ2-1, with D possibly being TRBD2 (6 bases). V lost 1 base and J 4 bases, leaving 14 bases between the germline ends. Germline CDR1 SGHDN, CDR2 FVKESK. The CDR3 has 16 amino acids. The CDR3 region has the DNA TGTGCCAGCAGCCAAGCGGCTAGCGTAACTTACAATGAGCAGTTCTTC. Translating it yields CASSQAASVTYNEQFF.

The chain employs TRBV7-6 and TRBJ1-2; 10 positions agree with TRBD1. The germline V gene encodes CDR1 SGHVS and CDR2 FNYEAQ. This CDR3 spans 15 amino acids. V lost 5 bases to trimming and J lost 8 bases; unmatched junction nucleotides: 11. In nucleotides, the CDR3 is TGTGCCAGCAGCATGCGTCCCGGGACAGGGGACGGCTACACCTTC. It translates to CASSMRPGTGDGYTF.

This chain uses TRBV5-1 with TRBJ2-7, with TRBD2 as a possible D gene (6 bases). CDR3 length: 15 residues. The V gene lost 4 bases and the J gene lost 0 bases, with 14 bases spanning the gap. Germline V gives CDR1 SGHRS, CDR2 YFSETQ. The CDR3 loop is CASSGGLPGSYEQYF. The CDR3 region has the DNA TGCGCCAGCAGCGGGGGACTCCCAGGCTCCTACGAGCAGTACTTC.

The V call is TRBV2, the J call TRBJ1-2; 7 bases align to TRBD1. The junction had 9 bases not matched to a gene; V was cut back by 5 bases and J by 0 bases. Looked up from germline, CDR1 is SNHLY and CDR2 is FYNNEI. CDR3 size: 16 residues. The CDR3 is CASSPFSGGANYGYTF. As DNA, the CDR3 is TGTGCCAGCAGTCCTTTCTCAGGGGGAGCTAACTATGGCTACACCTTC.

This chain uses TRBV19 with TRBJ2-7, with 9 nucleotides matching TRBD2. After removal of 1 base from V and 4 bases from J, the junction contained 8 bases not matched to a gene. This CDR3 comprises 16 residues. Germline CDR1 reads LNHDA; CDR2 reads SQIVND (reference sequence). DNA of the CDR3: TGTGCCAGTAGTATAGTTGGGATGACTAGCGGTTACGAGCAGTACTTC. Amino acid sequence: CASSIVGMTSGYEQYF.